Below, one T cell receptor beta chain is given with its context. One end of the junction varies from germline; a read error may be responsible. The entry originates in a study of blood T cell repertoires in COVID-19. Turning to the study itself: PBMCs, B-cell-depleted T cells, or T cells were the source of the cDNA or gDNA that made up the material.

Produced via immunoSEQ multiplex PCR; TCRdb's table is partial and in-frame only. The table includes more than 140,000 clones, about four fifths detected once. This sequence was found in a human donor in a cohort sampled during active COVID-19. Input material: peripheral blood.

The CDR3 sequence is CASREERNQPQHF. CDR3 bases: TGTGCCAGCAGGGAAGAGAGAAATCAGCCCCAGCATTTT. The V and J genes are TRBV2 and TRBJ1-5, with D unclear. The CDR3 sequence is 13 residues long. Germline values: CDR1 SNHLY, CDR2 FYNNEI.